One sample yielded the 15 T cell receptor beta chains listed below, sequenced in a study of blood T cell repertoires in COVID-19 (TCRdb year 2020). The receptor library was made with the immunoSEQ multiplex PCR assay. The table comes from immuneACCESS by way of TCRdb, which keeps in-frame sequences with V and J called. Part of the clones is missing from these tables; in studies checked, under half for an unresolved V gene and the rest for unknown reasons. This sample has approximately 150,000 clones in its table, and approximately 87% of those were observed once. The ten largest clonotypes hold 2% to 2.5% of the sample. Sequences were obtained from peripheral blood. Receptor source: a man between 70 and 80 years old with active COVID-19.

The V and J genes are TRBV7-3 and TRBJ1-1, with 10 bases matching TRBD1. Germline V lookup: CDR1 SGHTA, CDR2 FQGTGA. V shed 5 bases, J shed 2 bases, and the junction held 2 bases outside the gene matches. The CDR3 spans 14 residues. DNA of the CDR3: TGTGCCAGCAGCCGACAGGGGGCCAACACTGAAGCTTTCTTT. It specifies CASSRQGANTEAFF.

The chain joins TRBV30 to TRBJ1-4; the D gene is possibly TRBD1 (6 bases). The CDR3 runs to 12 residues. Trimming removed 8 bases at V and 5 bases at J, with 12 bases between. Germline assignment: CDR1 GTSNPN and CDR2 SVGIG (reference sequence). Here the CDR3 reads CARQDINEKLFF. As DNA, the CDR3 is TGTGCCAGACAGGATATAAATGAAAAACTGTTTTTT.

This clone was counted only a few times. The rearrangement uses TRBV29-1 and TRBJ2-3, with 13 bases matching TRBD2. The V gene's germline CDR1 is SQVTM and CDR2 ANQGSEA. Trimming cost V 7 bases and J 6 bases; bases outside gene matches: 4. The CDR3 has 13 amino acids. Written as DNA, the CDR3 is TGCAGCGCCTGGACTAGCGGGAGTGATACGCAGTATTTT. It specifies CSAWTSGSDTQYF.

V usage is TRBV28 and J usage is TRBJ1-5; 7 bases align to TRBD1. The J segment lost 11 bases and the V segment lost 5 bases, leaving 12 bases of the junction unmatched. This CDR3 spans 14 amino acids. The V gene's germline CDR1 is MDHEN and CDR2 SYDVKM. In nucleotides, the CDR3 is TGTGCCAGCAGTGCCCCAGGGGGTTCAGGGGCCCAGCATTTT. It specifies CASSAPGGSGAQHF.

The CDR3 protein is CASSEAGLPREQFF. The CDR3 DNA sequence: TGTGCCAGCAGTGAAGCGGGACTCCCACGGGAGCAGTTCTTC. J is TRBJ2-1 and V is TRBV6-1; tentative D call: TRBD2 (6 bases). V gave up 0 bases and J gave up 10 bases, with 13 bases separating them. The CDR3 covers 14 residues. Germline V gives CDR1 MNHNS, CDR2 SASEGT.

The chain has TRBV12-3 or TRBV12-4 and TRBJ1-1; D is uncertain. V was clipped by 6 bases and J by 7 bases, with 9 bases between them. This CDR3 contains 11 residues. The CDR3 sequence is CASSPGIEAFF. For the CDR3, the DNA is TGTGCCAGCAGCCCAGGAATTGAAGCTTTCTTT.

V and J are TRBV29-1 and TRBJ1-1; the D gene is possibly TRBD1 (5 bases). The V gene lost 6 bases and the J gene lost 6 bases, with 11 bases spanning the gap. CDR1 SQVTM and CDR2 ANQGSEA come from the germline V gene. The CDR3 length is 11 residues. CDR3 nucleotide sequence: TGCAGCGTGTCCCGGGGGGCTGAAGCTTTCTTT. It specifies CSVSRGAEAFF.

The V gene is TRBV3-1 (or the pseudogene TRBV3-2), the J gene TRBJ2-3; the match to TRBD2 covers 10 bases. V dropped 6 bases and J dropped 4; count of bases not matched to a gene: 7. The CDR3 is 15 residues long. CDR1 is LGHDT and CDR2 is YNNKEL in the germline V gene (reference sequence). This chain's CDR3 is CASRLLAGAADTQYF. CDR3 bases: TGTGCCAGCAGGCTGCTAGCGGGAGCCGCAGATACGCAGTATTTT.

CDR3 sequence: CASSPPRPGQGASEAFF. In DNA form, the CDR3 reads TGTGCCAGCTCACCACCGAGACCGGGACAGGGGGCCTCTGAAGCTTTCTTT. The chain links TRBV18 to TRBJ1-1, with 12 bases lining up with TRBD1. The germline CDR1 and CDR2 sequences are KGHSH and LQKENI. J gave up 6 bases and V 0 bases, and 8 bases lay outside the gene matches. There are 17 residues in the CDR3.

V is TRBV10-1 and J is TRBJ1-6; D possibly corresponds to TRBD1 (5 bases). Trimming took off 4 bases at V and 6 bases at J, with 10 bases between the two ends. From germline, CDR1 is WNHNN and CDR2 SYGVQD (reference sequence). The CDR3 sequence is 14 residues long. CDR3 sequence: CASSVGQGNSPLHF. The CDR3 DNA sequence: TGCGCCAGCAGTGTGGGGCAGGGTAATTCACCCCTCCACTTT.

As to this clone: Mismatch with germline at one junction end may stem from a read error. This chain connects TRBV5-1 to TRBJ1-2, with 8 bases that match TRBD1. Germline V CDR1 and CDR2: SGHRS, YFSETQ. The CDR3 runs to 13 residues. CDR3 nucleotides: TGCGCCAGCAGCTTGGATTCTAGGGACAGGCTTTTCTTC. This codes for CASSLDSRDRLFF.

Only one count was recorded for this clone. CDR3 nucleotides: TGCGCCAGCAGCTTGGGGCAGCAAGAGACCCAGTACTTC. Translation: CASSLGQQETQYF. J is TRBJ2-5 and V is TRBV5-1; no clear D. The V end lost 0 bases, the J end lost 2 bases, and 5 bases lay between the germline ends. CDR3 size: 13 residues. Germline CDR1 is SGHRS and CDR2 is YFSETQ. The whole variable domain, filled in from reference TRBV5-1 and TRBJ2-5, reads KAGVTQTPRYLIKTRGQQVTLSCSPISGHRSVSWYQQTPGQGLQFLFEYFSETQRNKGNFPGRFSGRQFSNSRSEMNVSTLELGDSALYLCASSLGQQETQYFGPGTRLLVL.

The rearrangement uses TRBV7-2 and TRBJ2-1, with TRBD2 matching 9 bases. CDR1 and CDR2 (germline): SGHTA, FQGNSA. The CDR3 spans 18 residues. The trim removed 4 bases at V and 7 bases at J, leaving 17 bases unmatched. The CDR3 nucleotides read TGTGCCAGCAGCTCCCGAGGGTGGTGGCTAGCGGGACCAAATGAGCAGTTCTTC. This sequence encodes CASSSRGWWLAGPNEQFF.

This clone was detected once. The genes are TRBV9 and TRBJ2-1; 11 bases match TRBD2. This CDR3 has 16 residues. In germline, CDR1 is SGDLS, CDR2 YYNGEE. The V and J ends lost 0 bases and 3 bases, in that order; junction bases with no gene match: 2. The CDR3 nucleotides are TGTGCCAGCAGCGTAGGGGGGACTAGCGGCTACAATGAGCAGTTCTTC. Its protein is CASSVGGTSGYNEQFF.

The rearrangement uses TRBV6-5 and TRBJ1-4; a weak D match, TRBD1 (6 bases). V lost 0 bases and J lost 4, with 12 bases in between. This CDR3 is 16 amino acids long. Germline CDR1 is MNHEY and CDR2 is SVGAGI. The CDR3 coding sequence is TGTGCCAGCAGTTACTCGACAGGCCCAGTTAATGAAAAACTGTTTTTT. This encodes CASSYSTGPVNEKLFF.